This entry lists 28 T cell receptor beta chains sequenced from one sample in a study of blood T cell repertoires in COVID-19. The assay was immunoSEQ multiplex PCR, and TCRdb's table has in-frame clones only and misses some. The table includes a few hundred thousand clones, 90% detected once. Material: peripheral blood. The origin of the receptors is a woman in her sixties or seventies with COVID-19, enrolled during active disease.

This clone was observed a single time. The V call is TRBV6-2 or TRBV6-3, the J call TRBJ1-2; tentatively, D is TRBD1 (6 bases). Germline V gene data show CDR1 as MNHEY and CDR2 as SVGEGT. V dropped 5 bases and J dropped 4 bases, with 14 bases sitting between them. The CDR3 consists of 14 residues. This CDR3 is CASSNSQGFYGYTF. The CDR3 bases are TGTGCCAGCAGTAATTCACAGGGCTTCTATGGCTACACCTTC.

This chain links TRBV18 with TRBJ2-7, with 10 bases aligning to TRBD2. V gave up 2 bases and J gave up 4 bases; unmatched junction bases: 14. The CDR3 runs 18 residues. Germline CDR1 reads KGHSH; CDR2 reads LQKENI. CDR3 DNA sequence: TGTGCCAGCTCACCAGTCGGTAGCGGGGGGCCCGCCGGATACGAGCAGTACTTC. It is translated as CASSPVGSGGPAGYEQYF.

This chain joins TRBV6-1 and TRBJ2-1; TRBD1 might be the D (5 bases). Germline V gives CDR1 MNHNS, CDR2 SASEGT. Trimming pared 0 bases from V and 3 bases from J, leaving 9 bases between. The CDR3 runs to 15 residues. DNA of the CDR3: TGTGCCAGCAGTGAAGCGAGGACAAGCTACAATGAGCAGTTCTTC. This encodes CASSEARTSYNEQFF.

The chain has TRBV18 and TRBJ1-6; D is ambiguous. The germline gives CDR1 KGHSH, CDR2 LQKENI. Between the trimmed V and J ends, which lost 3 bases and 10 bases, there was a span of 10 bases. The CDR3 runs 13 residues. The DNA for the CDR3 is TGTGCCAGCTCACCCCGACGAGGATCACCCCTCCACTTT. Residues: CASSPRRGSPLHF.

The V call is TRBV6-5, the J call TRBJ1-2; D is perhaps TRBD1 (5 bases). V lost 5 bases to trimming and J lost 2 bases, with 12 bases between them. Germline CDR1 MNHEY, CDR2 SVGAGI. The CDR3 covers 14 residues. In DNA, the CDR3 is TGTGCCAGCAGTCGGGAGGGGATAAACTATGGCTACACCTTC. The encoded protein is CASSREGINYGYTF.

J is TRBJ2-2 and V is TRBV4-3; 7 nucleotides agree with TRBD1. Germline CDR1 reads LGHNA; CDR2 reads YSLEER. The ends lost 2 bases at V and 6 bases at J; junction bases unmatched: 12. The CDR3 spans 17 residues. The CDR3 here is CASSQLGQTNVAGELFF. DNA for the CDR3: TGCGCCAGCAGCCAATTGGGACAGACTAATGTGGCCGGGGAGCTGTTTTTT.

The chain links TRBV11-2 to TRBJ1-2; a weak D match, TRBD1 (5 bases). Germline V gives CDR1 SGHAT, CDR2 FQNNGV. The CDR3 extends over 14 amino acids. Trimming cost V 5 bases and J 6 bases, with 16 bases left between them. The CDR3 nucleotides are TGTGCCAGCAGCAATTATCAGGGTTTGCATGGCTACACCTTC. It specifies CASSNYQGLHGYTF.

CDR3 DNA sequence: TGCGCCAGCAGCCCTAGCGGGGGTCGGAACACCGGGGAGCTGTTTTTT. It codes for CASSPSGGRNTGELFF. The V call is TRBV5-1, the J call TRBJ2-2; 10 bases agree with TRBD2. J lost 1 base, V lost 4 bases, and 4 bases had no gene match. From germline, CDR1 is SGHRS and CDR2 YFSETQ. This CDR3 comprises 16 residues.

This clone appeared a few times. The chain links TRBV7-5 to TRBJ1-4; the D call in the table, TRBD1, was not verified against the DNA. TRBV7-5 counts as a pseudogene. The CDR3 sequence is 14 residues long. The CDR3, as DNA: TGTGCCAGAAGCTTAAAGGGGAAGGGTGAAAAACTGTTTTTT. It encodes CARSLKGKGEKLFF.

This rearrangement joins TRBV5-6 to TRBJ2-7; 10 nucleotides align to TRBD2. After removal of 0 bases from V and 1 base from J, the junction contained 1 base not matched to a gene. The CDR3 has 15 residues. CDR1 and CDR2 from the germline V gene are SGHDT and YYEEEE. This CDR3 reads CASSLASGGSYEQYF. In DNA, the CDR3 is TGTGCCAGCAGCTTGGCTAGCGGGGGATCCTACGAGCAGTACTTC.

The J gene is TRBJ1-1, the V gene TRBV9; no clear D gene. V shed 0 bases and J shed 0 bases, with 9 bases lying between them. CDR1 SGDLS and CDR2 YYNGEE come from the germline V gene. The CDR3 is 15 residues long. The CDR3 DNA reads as TGTGCCAGCAGCGTAGAGGCAGACTTGAACACTGAAGCTTTCTTT. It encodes CASSVEADLNTEAFF.

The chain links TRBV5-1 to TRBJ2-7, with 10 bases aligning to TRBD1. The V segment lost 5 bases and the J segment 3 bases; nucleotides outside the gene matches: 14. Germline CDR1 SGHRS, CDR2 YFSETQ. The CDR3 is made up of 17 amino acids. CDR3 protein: CASRSAPRDRGGYEQYF. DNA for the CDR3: TGCGCCAGCAGATCTGCCCCGCGGGACAGGGGTGGCTACGAGCAGTACTTC.

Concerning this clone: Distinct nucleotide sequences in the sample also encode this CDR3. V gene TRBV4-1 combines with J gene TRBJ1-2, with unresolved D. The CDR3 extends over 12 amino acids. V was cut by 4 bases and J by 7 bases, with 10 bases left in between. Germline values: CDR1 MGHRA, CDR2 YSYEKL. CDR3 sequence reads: CASSPLLGGYTF. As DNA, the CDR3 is TGCGCCAGCAGCCCACTATTGGGTGGCTACACCTTC.

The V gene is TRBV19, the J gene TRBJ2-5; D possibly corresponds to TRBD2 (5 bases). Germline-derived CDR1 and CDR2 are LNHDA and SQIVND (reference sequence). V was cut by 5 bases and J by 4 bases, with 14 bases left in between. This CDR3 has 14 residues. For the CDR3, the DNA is TGTGCCAGTAGTCCCGCGGGCCCTTCAGAGACCCAGTACTTC. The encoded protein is CASSPAGPSETQYF.

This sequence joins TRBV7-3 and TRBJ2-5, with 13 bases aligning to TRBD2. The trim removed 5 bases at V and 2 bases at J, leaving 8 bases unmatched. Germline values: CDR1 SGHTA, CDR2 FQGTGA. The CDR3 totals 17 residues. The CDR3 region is CASSPGLAGSLQETQYF. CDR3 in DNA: TGTGCCAGCAGCCCGGGACTAGCGGGGTCACTTCAAGAGACCCAGTACTTC.

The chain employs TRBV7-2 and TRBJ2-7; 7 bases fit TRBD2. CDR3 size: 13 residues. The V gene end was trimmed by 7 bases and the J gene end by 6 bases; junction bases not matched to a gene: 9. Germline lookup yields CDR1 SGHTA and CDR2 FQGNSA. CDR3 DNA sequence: TGTGCCAGCAAAAACCCGGGGGGTGGCGAGCAGTACTTC. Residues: CASKNPGGGEQYF.

The CDR3 coding sequence is TGTGCCAGTACCGCGGGACCACGGCCCACCGGGGAGCTGTTTTTT. The encoded protein is CASTAGPRPTGELFF. V and J are TRBV19 and TRBJ2-2, with D perhaps matching TRBD2 (6 bases). Trimming left V 7 bases short and J 4 bases short, with 16 bases between. Germline V gives CDR1 LNHDA, CDR2 SQIVND (reference sequence). The CDR3 loop spans 15 amino acids.

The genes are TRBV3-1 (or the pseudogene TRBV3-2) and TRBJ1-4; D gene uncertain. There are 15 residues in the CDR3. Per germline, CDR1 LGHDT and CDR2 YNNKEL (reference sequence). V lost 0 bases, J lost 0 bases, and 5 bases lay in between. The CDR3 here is CASSQEEATNEKLFF. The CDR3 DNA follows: TGTGCCAGCAGCCAAGAAGAGGCAACTAATGAAAAACTGTTTTTT.

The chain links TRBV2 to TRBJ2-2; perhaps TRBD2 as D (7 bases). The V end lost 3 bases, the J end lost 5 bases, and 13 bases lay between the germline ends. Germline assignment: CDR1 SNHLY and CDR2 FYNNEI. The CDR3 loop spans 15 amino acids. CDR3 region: CASSERGPTTGELFF. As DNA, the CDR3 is TGTGCCAGCAGTGAGCGGGGGCCCACGACCGGGGAGCTGTTTTTT.

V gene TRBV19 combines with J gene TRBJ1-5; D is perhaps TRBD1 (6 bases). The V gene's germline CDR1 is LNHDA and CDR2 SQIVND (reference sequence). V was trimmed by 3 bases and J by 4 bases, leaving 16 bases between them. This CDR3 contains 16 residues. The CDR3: CASSIPSQGENQPQHF. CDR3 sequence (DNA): TGTGCCAGTAGTATTCCCTCACAGGGTGAGAATCAGCCCCAGCATTTT.

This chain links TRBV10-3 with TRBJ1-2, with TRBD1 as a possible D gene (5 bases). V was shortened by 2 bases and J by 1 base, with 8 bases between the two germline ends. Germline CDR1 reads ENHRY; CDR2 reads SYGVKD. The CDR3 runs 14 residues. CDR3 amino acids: CAISEVGGNYGYTF. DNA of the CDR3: TGTGCCATCAGTGAGGTGGGGGGTAACTATGGCTACACCTTC.

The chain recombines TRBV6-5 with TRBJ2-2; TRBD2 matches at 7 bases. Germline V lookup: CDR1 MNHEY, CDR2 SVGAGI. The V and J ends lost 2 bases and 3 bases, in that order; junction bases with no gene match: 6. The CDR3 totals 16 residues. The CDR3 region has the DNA TGTGCCAGCAGTTACGCGACTAGCTCATACACCGGGGAGCTGTTTTTT. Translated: CASSYATSSYTGELFF.

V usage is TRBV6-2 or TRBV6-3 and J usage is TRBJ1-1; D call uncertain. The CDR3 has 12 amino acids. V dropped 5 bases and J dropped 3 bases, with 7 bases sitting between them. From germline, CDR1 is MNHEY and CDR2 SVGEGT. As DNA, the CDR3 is TGTGCCAGCAGTCTCCGGGACACTGAAGCTTTCTTT. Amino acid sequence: CASSLRDTEAFF.

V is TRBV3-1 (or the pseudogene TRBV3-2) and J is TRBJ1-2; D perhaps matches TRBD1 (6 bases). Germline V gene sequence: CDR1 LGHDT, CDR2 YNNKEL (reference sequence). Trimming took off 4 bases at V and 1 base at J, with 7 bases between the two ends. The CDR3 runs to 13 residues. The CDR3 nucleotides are TGTGCCAGCAGCCTACAGGGTAACTATGGCTACACCTTC. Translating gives CASSLQGNYGYTF.

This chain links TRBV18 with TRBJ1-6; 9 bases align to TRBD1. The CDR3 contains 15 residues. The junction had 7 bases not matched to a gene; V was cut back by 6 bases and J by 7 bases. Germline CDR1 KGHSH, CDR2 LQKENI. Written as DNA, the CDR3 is TGTGCCAGCTCCCCGTCCGGGACAGGGAATTCACCCCTCCACTTT. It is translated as CASSPSGTGNSPLHF.

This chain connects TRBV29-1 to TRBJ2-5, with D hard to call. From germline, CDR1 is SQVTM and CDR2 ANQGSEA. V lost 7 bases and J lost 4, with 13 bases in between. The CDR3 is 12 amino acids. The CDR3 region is CSADSFGETQYF. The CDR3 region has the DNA TGCAGCGCCGACTCTTTCGGAGAGACCCAGTACTTC.

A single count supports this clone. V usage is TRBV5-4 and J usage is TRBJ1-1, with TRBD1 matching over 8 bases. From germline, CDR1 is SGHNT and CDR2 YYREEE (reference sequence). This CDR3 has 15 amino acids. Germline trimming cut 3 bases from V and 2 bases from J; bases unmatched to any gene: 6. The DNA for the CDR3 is TGTGCCAGCAGCTCGGGGCAGGGGGCTAACACTGAAGCTTTCTTT. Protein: CASSSGQGANTEAFF. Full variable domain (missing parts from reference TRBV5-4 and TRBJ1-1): ETGVTQSPTHLIKTRGQQVTLRCSSQSGHNTVSWYQQALGQGPQFIFQYYREEENGRGNFPPRFSGLQFPNYSSELNVNALELDDSALYLCASSSGQGANTEAFFGQGTRLTVV.

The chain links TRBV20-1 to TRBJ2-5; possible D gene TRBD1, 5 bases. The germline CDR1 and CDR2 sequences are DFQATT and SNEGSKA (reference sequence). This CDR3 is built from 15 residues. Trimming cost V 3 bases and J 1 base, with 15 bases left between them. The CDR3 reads CSASEAGHLQETQYF. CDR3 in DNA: TGCAGTGCTAGTGAGGCAGGGCATCTCCAAGAGACCCAGTACTTC.